These 3 T cell receptor beta chains share one sample of origin, sequenced in a study of cytomegalovirus exposure and HLA in healthy donors. Generated by immunoSEQ multiplex PCR, the TCRdb table keeps only in-frame clones and is missing some. Here the sample spans 180,000 or so clones, about 89% being singletons. The sequencing input was PBMCs. These TCRs come from a man between 18 and 29 years old in good health and CMV-seropositive.

The chain joins TRBV25-1 to TRBJ1-3; a weak D match, TRBD1 (5 bases). This CDR3 comprises 16 residues. Trimming removed 6 bases at V and 7 bases at J, with 22 bases between. The germline gives CDR1 MGHDK, CDR2 SYGVNS. CDR3 nucleotides: TGTGCCAGCAGCGTGGAGGGACTAGGGGAGCGTAACACCATATATTTT. Translated, it gives CASSVEGLGERNTIYF.

Here the CDR3 reads CASSPAMGHMGAFF. Here the CDR3 DNA reads TGTGCCAGCAGCCCGGCAATGGGACACATGGGCGCTTTCTTT. J is TRBJ1-1 and V is TRBV5-6; D may be TRBD1 (6 bases). CDR3 length: 14 amino acids. CDR1 is SGHDT, CDR2 YYEEEE, per germline. V was cut by 4 bases and J by 11 bases, with 21 bases left in between.

Note on this clone: The junction shows a germline mismatch at one end, possibly a read error. J is TRBJ2-5 and V is TRBV6-1; 7 nucleotides match TRBD1. Germline CDR1 and CDR2: MNHNS and SASEGT. CDR3 size: 16 residues. CDR3 sequence: CASGELRTGGKETQYF. The CDR3 DNA is TGTGCCAGCGGTGAACTACGGACAGGTGGCAAAGAGACCCAGTACTTC.